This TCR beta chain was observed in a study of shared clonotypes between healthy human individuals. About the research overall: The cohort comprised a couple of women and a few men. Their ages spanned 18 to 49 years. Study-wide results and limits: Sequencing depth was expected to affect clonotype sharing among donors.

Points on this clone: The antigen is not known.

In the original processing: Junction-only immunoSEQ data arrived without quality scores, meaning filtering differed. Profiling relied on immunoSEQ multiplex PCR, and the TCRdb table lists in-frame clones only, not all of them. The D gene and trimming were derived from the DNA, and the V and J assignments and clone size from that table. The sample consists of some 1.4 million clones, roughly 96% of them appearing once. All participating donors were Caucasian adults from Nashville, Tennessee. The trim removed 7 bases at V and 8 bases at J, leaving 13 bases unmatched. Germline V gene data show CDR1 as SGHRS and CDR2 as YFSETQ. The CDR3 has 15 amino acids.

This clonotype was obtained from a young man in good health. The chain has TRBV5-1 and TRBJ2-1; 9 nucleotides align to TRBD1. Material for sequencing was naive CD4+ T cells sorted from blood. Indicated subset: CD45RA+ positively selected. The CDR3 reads CASSGTGPLAHEQFF. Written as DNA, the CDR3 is TGCGCCAGCTCCGGGACAGGGCCCCTAGCGCATGAGCAGTTCTTC.